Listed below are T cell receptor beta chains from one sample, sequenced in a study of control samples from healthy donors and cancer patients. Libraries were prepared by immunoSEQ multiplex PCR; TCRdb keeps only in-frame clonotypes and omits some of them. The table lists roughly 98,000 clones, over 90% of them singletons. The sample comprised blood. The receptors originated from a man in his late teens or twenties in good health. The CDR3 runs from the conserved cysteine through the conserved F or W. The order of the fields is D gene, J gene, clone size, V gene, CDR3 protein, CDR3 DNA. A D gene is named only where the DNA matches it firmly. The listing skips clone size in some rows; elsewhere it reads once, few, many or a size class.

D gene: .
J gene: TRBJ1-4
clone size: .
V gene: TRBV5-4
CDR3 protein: CASSYGQSATNEKLFF
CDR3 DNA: TGTGCCAGCAGCTACGGACAGAGTGCAACTAATGAAAAACTGTTTTTT

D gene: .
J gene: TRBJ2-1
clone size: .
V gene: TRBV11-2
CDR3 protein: CASRRDSPLDNEQFF
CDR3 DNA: TGTGCCAGCCGAAGGGACTCCCCCCTCGACAATGAGCAGTTCTTC

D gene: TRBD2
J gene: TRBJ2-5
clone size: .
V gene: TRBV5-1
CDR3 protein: CASSLGGQRGGQETQYF
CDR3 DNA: TGCGCCAGCAGCTTGGGCGGCCAGCGGGGGGGCCAAGAGACCCAGTACTTC

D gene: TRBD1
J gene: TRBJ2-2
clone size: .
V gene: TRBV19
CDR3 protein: CASSRKQGWTGELFF
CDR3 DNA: TGTGCCAGTAGCCGGAAACAGGGGTGGACCGGGGAGCTGTTTTTT

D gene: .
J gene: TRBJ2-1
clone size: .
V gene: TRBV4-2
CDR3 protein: CASSQIPGHEQFF
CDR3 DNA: TGTGCCAGCAGCCAAATCCCAGGGCATGAGCAGTTCTTC

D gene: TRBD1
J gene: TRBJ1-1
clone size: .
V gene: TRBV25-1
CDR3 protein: CASRGQGLKYSEAFF
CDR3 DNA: TGTGCCAGCAGAGGACAGGGCTTAAAGTATTCTGAAGCTTTCTTT

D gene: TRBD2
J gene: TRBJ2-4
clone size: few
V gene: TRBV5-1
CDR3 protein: CASRTSGKGHIQYF
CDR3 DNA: TGCGCCAGCAGGACTAGCGGGAAGGGGCACATTCAGTACTTC

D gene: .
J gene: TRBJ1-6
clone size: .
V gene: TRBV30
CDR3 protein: CAWSVPSSYNSPLHF
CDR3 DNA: TGTGCCTGGAGTGTACCTAGCTCCTATAATTCACCCCTCCACTTT

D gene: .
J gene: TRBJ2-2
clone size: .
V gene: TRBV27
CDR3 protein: CASSSTGELFF
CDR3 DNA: TGTGCCAGCAGCAGCACGGGGGAGCTGTTTTTT

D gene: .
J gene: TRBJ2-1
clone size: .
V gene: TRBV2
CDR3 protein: CASVEYNEQFF
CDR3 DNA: TGTGCCAGCGTAGAGTACAATGAGCAGTTCTTC

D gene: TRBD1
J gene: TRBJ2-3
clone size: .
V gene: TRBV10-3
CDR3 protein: CAISEAGGASTDTQYF
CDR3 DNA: TGTGCCATCAGTGAGGCAGGGGGAGCTAGCACAGATACGCAGTATTTT

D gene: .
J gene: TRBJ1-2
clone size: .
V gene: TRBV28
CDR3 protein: CASRFGGGYGYTF
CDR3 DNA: TGTGCCAGTCGGTTTGGGGGGGGCTACGGCTACACCTTC

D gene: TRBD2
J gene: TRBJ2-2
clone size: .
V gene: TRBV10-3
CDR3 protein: CAISDKLASGTGELFF
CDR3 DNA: TGTGCCATCAGTGACAAACTGGCTAGCGGGACCGGGGAGCTGTTTTTT

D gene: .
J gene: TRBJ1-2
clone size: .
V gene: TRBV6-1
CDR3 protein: CASSEENAYGYTF
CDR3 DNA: TGTGCCAGCAGTGAAGAGAATGCCTATGGCTACACCTTC

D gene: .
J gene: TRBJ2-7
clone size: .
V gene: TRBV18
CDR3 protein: CVSSGEGAPYEQYF
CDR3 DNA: TGTGTCAGCTCAGGGGAGGGGGCCCCCTACGAGCAGTACTTC

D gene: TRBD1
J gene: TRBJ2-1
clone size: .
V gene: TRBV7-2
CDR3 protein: CASRITGGSAYEQFF
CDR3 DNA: TGTGCCAGCAGAATCACAGGGGGATCTGCCTATGAGCAGTTCTTC

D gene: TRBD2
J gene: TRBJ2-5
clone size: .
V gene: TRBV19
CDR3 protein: CASSSQTSGEEETQYF
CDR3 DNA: TGTGCCAGTAGTTCCCAGACTAGCGGAGAAGAAGAGACCCAGTACTTC

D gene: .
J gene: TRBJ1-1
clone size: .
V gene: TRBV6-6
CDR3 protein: CASNYLSGRTEAFF
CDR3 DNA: TGTGCCAGCAATTATTTATCAGGGAGAACTGAAGCTTTCTTT

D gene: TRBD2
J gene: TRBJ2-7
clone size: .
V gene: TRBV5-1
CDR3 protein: CASSFTSGSSYEQYF
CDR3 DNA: TGCGCCAGCAGCTTCACTAGCGGGAGCTCCTACGAGCAGTACTTC

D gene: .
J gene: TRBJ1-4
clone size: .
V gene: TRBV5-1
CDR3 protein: CASSPGAGSHEKLFF
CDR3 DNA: TGCGCCAGCAGCCCAGGGGCGGGTTCCCATGAAAAACTGTTTTTT

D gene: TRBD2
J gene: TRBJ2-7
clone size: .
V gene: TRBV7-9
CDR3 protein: CASRRTSGIYEQYF
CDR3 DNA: TGTGCCAGCAGGAGGACTAGCGGTATCTACGAGCAGTACTTC

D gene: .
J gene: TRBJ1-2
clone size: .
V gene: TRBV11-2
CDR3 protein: CASSLDRSGNVGGYTF
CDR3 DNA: TGTGCCAGCAGCTTAGATCGCTCCGGGAACGTGGGCGGCTACACCTTC

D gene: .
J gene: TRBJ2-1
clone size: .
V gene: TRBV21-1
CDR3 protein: CASSSRRGLVVWQFF
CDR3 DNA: TGTGCCAGCAGCTCCCGGAGGGGCTTAGTGGTGTGGCAGTTCTTC

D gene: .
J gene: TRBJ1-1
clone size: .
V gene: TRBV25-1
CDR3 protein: CASSESRTEAFF
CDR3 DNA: TGTGCCAGCAGTGAATCCAGAACTGAAGCTTTCTTT

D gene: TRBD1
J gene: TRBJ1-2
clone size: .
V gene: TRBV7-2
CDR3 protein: CASSFLQGFNGYTF
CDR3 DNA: TGTGCCAGCAGCTTCCTACAGGGGTTCAATGGCTACACCTTC

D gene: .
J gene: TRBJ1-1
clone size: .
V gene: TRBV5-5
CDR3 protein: CASSLDLGGWAEAFF
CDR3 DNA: TGTGCCAGCAGCTTGGACCTCGGGGGGTGGGCTGAAGCTTTCTTT

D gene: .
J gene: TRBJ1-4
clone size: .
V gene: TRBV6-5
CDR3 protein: CASSYSREKLFF
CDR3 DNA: TGTGCCAGCAGTTACTCTCGTGAAAAACTGTTTTTT

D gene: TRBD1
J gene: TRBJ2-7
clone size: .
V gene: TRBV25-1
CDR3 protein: CASSEGQGTGEQYF
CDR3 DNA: TGTGCCAGCAGTGAGGGACAGGGTACGGGCGAGCAGTACTTC

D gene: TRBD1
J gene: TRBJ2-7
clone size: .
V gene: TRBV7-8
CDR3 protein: CASRQGVGEQYF
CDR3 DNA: TGTGCAAGCCGACAGGGGGTGGGAGAGCAGTACTTC

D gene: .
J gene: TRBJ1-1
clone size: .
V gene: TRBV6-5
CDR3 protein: CASSYTGQSDTEAFF
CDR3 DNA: TGTGCCAGCAGTTACACAGGCCAGTCGGACACTGAAGCTTTCTTT

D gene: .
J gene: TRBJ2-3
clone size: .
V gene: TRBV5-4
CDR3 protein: CASSSPVDTQYF
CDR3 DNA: TGTGCCAGCAGCTCCCCGGTGGATACGCAGTATTTT

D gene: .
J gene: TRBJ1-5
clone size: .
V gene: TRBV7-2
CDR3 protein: CASSLIGEQPQHF
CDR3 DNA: TGTGCCAGCAGCTTAATCGGCGAGCAGCCCCAGCATTTT

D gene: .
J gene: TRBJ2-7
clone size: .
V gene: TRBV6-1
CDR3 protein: CASSEPGTYEQYF
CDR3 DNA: TGTGCCAGCAGTGAGCCAGGGACCTACGAGCAGTACTTC

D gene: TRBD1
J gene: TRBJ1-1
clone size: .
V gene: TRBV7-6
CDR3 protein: CASSLGQGLPPNTEAFF
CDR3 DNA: TGTGCCAGCAGCTTAGGACAGGGGTTGCCTCCGAACACTGAAGCTTTCTTT

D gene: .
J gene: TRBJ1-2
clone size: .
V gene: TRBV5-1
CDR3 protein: CASSLGVEVQGSNYGYTF
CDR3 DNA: TGCGCCAGCAGCTTGGGGGTCGAGGTACAGGGTTCTAACTATGGCTACACCTTC

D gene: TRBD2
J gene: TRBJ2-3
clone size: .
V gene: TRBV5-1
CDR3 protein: CASRLAGVRDTQYF
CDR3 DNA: TGCGCCAGCAGACTAGCGGGAGTCAGAGATACGCAGTATTTT

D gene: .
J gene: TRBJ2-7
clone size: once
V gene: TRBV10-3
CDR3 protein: CAISEPPGYEQYF
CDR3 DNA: TGTGCCATCAGTGAGCCTCCAGGCTACGAGCAGTACTTC

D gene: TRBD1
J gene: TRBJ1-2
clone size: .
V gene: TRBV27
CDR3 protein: CASRTGFYGYTF
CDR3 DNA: TGTGCCAGCCGGACAGGGTTCTATGGCTACACCTTC